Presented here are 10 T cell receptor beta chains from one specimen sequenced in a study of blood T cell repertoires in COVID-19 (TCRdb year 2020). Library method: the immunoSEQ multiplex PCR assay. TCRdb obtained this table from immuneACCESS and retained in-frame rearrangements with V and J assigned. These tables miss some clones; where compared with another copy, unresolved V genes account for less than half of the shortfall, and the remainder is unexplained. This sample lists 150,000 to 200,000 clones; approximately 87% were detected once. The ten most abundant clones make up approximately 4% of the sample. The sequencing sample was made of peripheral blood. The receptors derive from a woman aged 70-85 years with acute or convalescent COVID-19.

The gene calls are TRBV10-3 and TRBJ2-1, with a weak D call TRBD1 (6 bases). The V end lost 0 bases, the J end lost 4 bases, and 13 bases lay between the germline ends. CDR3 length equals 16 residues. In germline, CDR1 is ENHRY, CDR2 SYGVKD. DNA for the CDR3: TGTGCCATCAGTGAGTCAGGATCAGGGGTGTACAATGAGCAGTTCTTC. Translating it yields CAISESGSGVYNEQFF.

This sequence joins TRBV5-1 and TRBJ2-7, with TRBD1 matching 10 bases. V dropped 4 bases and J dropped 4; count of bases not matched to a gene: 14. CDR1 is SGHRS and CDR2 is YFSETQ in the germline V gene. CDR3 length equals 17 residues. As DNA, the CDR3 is TGCGCCAGCAGCCTGATTACGGGACAGGGGAATCGGTACGAGCAGTACTTC. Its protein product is CASSLITGQGNRYEQYF.

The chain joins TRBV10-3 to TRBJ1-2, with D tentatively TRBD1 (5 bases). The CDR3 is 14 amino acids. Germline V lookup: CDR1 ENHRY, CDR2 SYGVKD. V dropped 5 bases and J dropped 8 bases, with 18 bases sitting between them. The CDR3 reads CAISPSRSREGYTF. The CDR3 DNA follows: TGTGCCATCAGTCCCTCCCGTAGCAGGGAAGGCTACACCTTC.

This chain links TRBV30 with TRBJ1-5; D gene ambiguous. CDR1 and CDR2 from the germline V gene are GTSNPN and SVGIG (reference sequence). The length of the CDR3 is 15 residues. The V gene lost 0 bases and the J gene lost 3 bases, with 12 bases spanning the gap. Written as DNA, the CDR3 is TGTGCCTGGAGTGTACGGGGAATCGACAATCAGCCCCAGCATTTT. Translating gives CAWSVRGIDNQPQHF. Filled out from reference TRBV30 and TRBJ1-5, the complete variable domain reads SQTIHQWPATLVQPVGSPLSLECTVEGTSNPNLYWYRQAAGRGLQLLFYSVGIGQISSEVPQNLSASRPQDRQFILSSKKLLLSDSGFYLCAWSVRGIDNQPQHFGDGTRLSIL.

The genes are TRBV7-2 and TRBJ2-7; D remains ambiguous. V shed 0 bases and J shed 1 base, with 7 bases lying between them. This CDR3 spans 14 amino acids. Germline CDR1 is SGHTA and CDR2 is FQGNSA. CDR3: CASSLAQASYEQYF. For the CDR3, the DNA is TGTGCCAGCAGCTTAGCCCAGGCGTCCTACGAGCAGTACTTC.

CDR3 residues: CASSAAGTDTQYF. The CDR3 nucleotides are TGTGCCAGCAGTGCGGCTGGCACAGATACGCAGTATTTT. This chain joins TRBV28 and TRBJ2-3; D not resolved. Trimming cost V 5 bases and J 1 base, with 7 bases left between them. CDR3 size: 13 residues. The V gene's germline CDR1 is MDHEN and CDR2 SYDVKM.

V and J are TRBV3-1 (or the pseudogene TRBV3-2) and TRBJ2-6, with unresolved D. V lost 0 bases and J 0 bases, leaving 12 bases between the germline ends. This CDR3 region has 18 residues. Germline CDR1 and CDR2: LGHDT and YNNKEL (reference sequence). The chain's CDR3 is CASSQDSIHSSGANVLTF. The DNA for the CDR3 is TGTGCCAGCAGCCAAGATTCCATTCATAGCTCTGGGGCCAACGTCCTGACTTTC.

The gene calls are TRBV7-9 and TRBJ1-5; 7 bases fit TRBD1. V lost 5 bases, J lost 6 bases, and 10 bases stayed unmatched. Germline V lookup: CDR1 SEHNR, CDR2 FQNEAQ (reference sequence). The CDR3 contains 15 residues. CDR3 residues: CASSRGTGDGQPQHF. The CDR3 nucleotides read TGTGCCAGCAGCCGAGGAACAGGGGACGGTCAGCCCCAGCATTTT.

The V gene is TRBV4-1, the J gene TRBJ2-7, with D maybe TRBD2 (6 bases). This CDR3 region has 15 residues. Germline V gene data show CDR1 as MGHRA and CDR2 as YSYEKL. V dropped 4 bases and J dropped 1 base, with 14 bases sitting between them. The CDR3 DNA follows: TGCGCCAGCAGCCGGGGGGTGGACTTTTCCTACGAGCAGTACTTC. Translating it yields CASSRGVDFSYEQYF.

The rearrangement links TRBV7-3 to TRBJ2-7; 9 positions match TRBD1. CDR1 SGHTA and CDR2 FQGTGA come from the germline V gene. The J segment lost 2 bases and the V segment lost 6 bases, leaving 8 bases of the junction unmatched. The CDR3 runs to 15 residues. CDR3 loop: CASSQYGTGPYEQYF. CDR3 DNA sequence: TGTGCCAGCAGTCAATACGGGACAGGGCCCTACGAGCAGTACTTC.